This T cell receptor beta chain was sequenced in a study of blood T cell repertoires in COVID-19. Germline lookup yields CDR1 SGHRS and CDR2 YFSETQ. This CDR3 spans 15 amino acids. V lost 3 bases, J lost 4 bases, and 14 bases lay in between. TCRdb keeps only in-frame clones here, not all; method: immunoSEQ multiplex PCR. The table records 80,000 to 100,000 clones, about 86% of them present only once. The source material was peripheral blood. This clonotype was sampled from an elderly woman with acute or convalescent COVID-19. The rearrangement uses TRBV5-1 and TRBJ1-3; maybe TRBD1 (5 bases). CDR3 amino acids: CASSSQGLEGNTIYF. As DNA, the CDR3 is TGCGCCAGCAGCTCTCAGGGCCTCGAAGGAAACACCATATATTTT.